This T cell receptor beta chain was sequenced for a study of blood T cell repertoires in COVID-19. As for the study in general: COVID-19 samples collected from the United States, Italy and Spain covered acute and convalescent phases. T cells, B-cell-depleted T cells, or PBMCs supplied cDNA or gDNA.

The CDR3 is 16 amino acids. Germline V gene data show CDR1 as LNHNV and CDR2 as YYDKDF (reference sequence). With V trimmed by 0 bases and J by 7 bases, 9 bases remained unmatched. Authors' methods: Estimation of nucleated cell counts was performed using reference gene primer amplification. The data were produced by immunoSEQ multiplex PCR, yet TCRdb's version contains in-frame clones alone and is incomplete. That table furnishes V, J and clone size, whereas the DNA furnished D and trimming. The table shows 150,000 to 200,000 clones, with about 85% occurring only once. Enrolment of Seattle patients took place during active infection, and they were followed longitudinally.

The gene calls are TRBV15 and TRBJ1-5, with TRBD1 matching 7 bases. This sequence was found in a man aged 60 to 69 with COVID-19, enrolled during active disease. The sample comprised peripheral blood. CDR3 sequence: CATSRDLAGGRQPQHF. The CDR3 DNA follows: TGTGCCACCAGCAGAGATTTGGCAGGGGGACGGCAGCCCCAGCATTTT. Drawing the rest from reference TRBV15 and TRBJ1-5, the complete variable domain is DAMVIQNPRYQVTQFGKPVTLSCSQTLNHNVMYWYQQKSSQAPKLLFHYYDKDFNNEADTPDNFQSRRPNTSFCFLDIRSPGLGDTAMYLCATSRDLAGGRQPQHFGDGTRLSIL.